The source of this T cell receptor (beta chain) is a study of blood T cell repertoires in COVID-19. Study information: Acute and convalescent COVID-19 specimens originated in the United States, Italy and Spain.

CDR3 length equals 18 residues. Trimming at V came to 7 bases and at J to 8 bases, leaving 21 bases not matched to a gene. Germline lookup yields CDR1 MNHEY and CDR2 SMNVEV (reference sequence). It was during active infection that Seattle patients were enrolled and then longitudinally followed. Assay: immunoSEQ multiplex PCR; the TCRdb copy retains only in-frame clones and omits some. The sample records 150,000 to 160,000 clones, over 75% being singletons. Sequences were obtained from peripheral blood. The chain has TRBV27 and TRBJ2-1, with 9 bases aligning to TRBD2. This sequence originates from a man in his fifties or sixties with COVID-19, enrolled during active disease. DNA of the CDR3: TGTGCCAGCACCAAGACTAGGGGCAGGGGACTAGCAGTCGATGAGCAGTTCTTC. Protein sequence: CASTKTRGRGLAVDEQFF.